The 7 T cell receptor beta chains in this list originate from one sample, sequenced in a study of blood T cell repertoires in COVID-19. Assay: immunoSEQ multiplex PCR; the TCRdb copy retains only in-frame clones and omits some. The table shows about 47,000 clones, with 88% occurring only once. Sequenced material: peripheral blood. All receptors derive from a man aged 45-60 years with active COVID-19.

Only one count was recorded for this clone. The DNA of the CDR3 is TGTGCCAGCAGCCTGGCAGGGGACTATGGCTACACCTTC. It specifies CASSLAGDYGYTF. The gene calls are TRBV11-3 and TRBJ1-2; a possible D gene is TRBD1 (6 bases). Trimming took 5 bases from V and 3 from J, leaving 10 bases between them. In germline, CDR1 is SGHNT, CDR2 YENEEA. This CDR3 spans 13 amino acids. Combining the CDR3 with reference TRBV11-3 and TRBJ1-2 gives the whole variable domain EAGVVQSPRYKIIEKKQPVAFWCNPISGHNTLYWYLQNLGQGPELLIRYENEEAVDDSQLPKDRFSAERLKGVDSTLKIQPAELGDSAVYLCASSLAGDYGYTFGSGTRLTVV.

The chain recombines TRBV28 with TRBJ1-5; D might be TRBD1 (5 bases). Germline assignment: CDR1 MDHEN and CDR2 SYDVKM. The CDR3 runs to 14 residues. V was shortened by 7 bases and J by 3 bases, with 13 bases between the two germline ends. The CDR3 coding sequence is TGTGCCAGCACGGAGGGGTCGTTCAATCAGCCCCAGCATTTT. Amino acids: CASTEGSFNQPQHF.

This clone has more than one count but fewer than ten. The chain employs TRBV3-1 (or the pseudogene TRBV3-2) and TRBJ2-3; 8 nucleotides align to TRBD2. V gave up 3 bases and J gave up 4 bases; unmatched junction bases: 3. Germline V gives CDR1 LGHDT, CDR2 YNNKEL (reference sequence). CDR3 length: 14 residues. CDR3 DNA: TGTGCCAGCAGCCAGGGCGGGGGGTCAGATACGCAGTATTTT. Encoded protein: CASSQGGGSDTQYF.

This rearrangement joins TRBV4-2 to TRBJ1-3; D perhaps matches TRBD1 (6 bases). V dropped 2 bases and J dropped 0 bases, with 14 bases sitting between them. The CDR3 loop spans 17 amino acids. CDR1 and CDR2 from the germline V gene are LGHNA and YNFKEQ. CDR3 nucleotides: TGTGCCAGCAGCCAAAGAGGGGGGGGACGCTCTGGAAACACCATATATTTT. Residues: CASSQRGGGRSGNTIYF.

This clone was recorded only once. V gene TRBV7-2 combines with J gene TRBJ1-1; 8 bases line up with TRBD1. From germline, CDR1 is SGHTA and CDR2 FQGNSA. After removal of 4 bases from V and 8 bases from J, the junction contained 12 bases not matched to a gene. The CDR3 length is 15 residues. The CDR3 protein is CASSSRLGQAGEAFF. CDR3 nucleotides: TGTGCCAGCAGCTCGCGCCTGGGACAGGCGGGAGAAGCTTTCTTT.

The chain couples TRBV3-1 (or the pseudogene TRBV3-2) to TRBJ2-1, with TRBD2 matching over 14 bases. CDR3 size: 15 residues. Germline loops: CDR1 LGHDT, CDR2 YNNKEL (reference sequence). Trimming cost V 4 bases and J 12 bases; bases outside gene matches: 8. This CDR3 reads CASSPGTSGRKWQFF. CDR3 DNA: TGTGCCAGCAGCCCGGGGACTAGCGGGAGAAAATGGCAGTTCTTC.

The chain recombines TRBV7-2 with TRBJ2-5; 8 nucleotides line up with TRBD2. From germline, CDR1 is SGHTA and CDR2 FQGNSA. V was clipped by 0 bases and J by 5 bases; unmatched bases: 2. CDR3 size: 14 residues. The CDR3 DNA sequence: TGTGCCAGCAGCTTAGCCGGGGGGGGTGAGACCCAGTACTTC. Translated: CASSLAGGGETQYF.